This is a list of T cell receptor beta chains from one sample in a study of human T cells and chemical hapten exposure. TCRdb recomputed calls from the RACE reads with MiXCR, one row per CDR3 protein. The sample shows 35,000 or so distinct CDR3 sequences, around 6.4% of them seen only once. The sequences come from whole blood, collected in connection with sensitization to the hapten diphenylcyclopropenone (DPC). These receptors all stem from a woman aged 25-40 years with alopecia areata. Some clones in this sample may be carry-over from other donors' samples. Each CDR3 is given with its conserved first and last residue. Fields, in order: D gene, clone size, J gene, V gene, CDR3 protein, CDR3 DNA. D genes are given only for firm matches. Rows may omit the clone size; those that give it use once, few, many or a size class.

TRBD1	NA	TRBJ1-1	TRBV6-2/TRBV6-3	CASSYASGTGVVMNTEAFF	TGTGCCAGCAGTTACGCTTCCGGGACAGGAGTTGTCATGAACACTGAAGCTTTCTTT
NA	many	TRBJ2-3	TRBV5-4	CASSLGGAGAADTQYF	TGTGCCAGCAGCTTGGGAGGGGCGGGGGCAGCAGATACGCAGTATTTT
TRBD1	few	TRBJ2-1	TRBV29-1	CSAERGRADEQFF	TGCAGCGCTGAAAGGGGGCGGGCTGATGAGCAGTTCTTC
TRBD2	few	TRBJ2-1	TRBV5-1	CASSGGGSYNEQFF	TGCGCCAGCTCCGGCGGGGGATCGTACAATGAGCAGTTCTTC
NA	many	TRBJ1-3	TRBV12-3/TRBV12-4	CASSDRRRTGNTIYF	TGTGCCAGCAGTGACAGGAGGCGGACTGGAAACACCATATATTTT
NA	NA	TRBJ1-4	TRBV30	CAWRGSNSNEKLFF	TGTGCCTGGAGGGGCAGCAACTCTAATGAAAAACTGTTTTTT
NA	many	TRBJ2-2	TRBV6-2/TRBV6-3	CASKGTNTGELFF	TGTGCCAGCAAGGGAACGAACACCGGGGAGCTGTTTTTT
TRBD2	few	TRBJ2-2	TRBV6-2/TRBV6-3	CASSHKPTSGAYTGELFF	TGTGCCAGCAGTCACAAACCTACTAGCGGGGCATACACCGGGGAGCTGTTTTTT
TRBD1	NA	TRBJ2-5	TRBV10-3	CAISEGQGETQYF	TGTGCCATCAGTGAGGGACAGGGAGAGACCCAGTACTTC
NA	many	TRBJ2-7	TRBV7-8	CASSPSWVSSYEQYF	TGTGCCAGCAGCCCCAGTTGGGTAAGCTCCTACGAGCAGTACTTC
TRBD1	few	TRBJ2-7	TRBV28	CASALHSGGVYEQYF	TGTGCCAGCGCCTTACACTCAGGGGGCGTCTACGAGCAGTACTTC
NA	few	TRBJ2-5	TRBV25-1	CASSEYRSSRFLQETQYF	TGTGCCAGCAGTGAATATCGGTCTAGCCGTTTCCTACAAGAGACCCAGTACTTC
TRBD2	many	TRBJ2-3	TRBV7-8	CASSHITGTSGGASYTQYF	TGTGCCAGCAGCCACATAACCGGGACTAGCGGGGGGGCGTCATATACGCAGTATTTT
NA	many	TRBJ2-7	TRBV12-3/TRBV12-4	CASSLATFPGEQYF	TGTGCCAGCAGTTTAGCTACATTTCCGGGGGAGCAGTACTTC
NA	many	TRBJ2-7	TRBV9	CASSVENGDYEQYF	TGTGCCAGCAGCGTGGAAAACGGGGACTACGAGCAGTACTTC
NA	many	TRBJ1-5	TRBV6-6	CASSYQNSNQPQHF	TGTGCCAGCAGTTACCAGAATAGCAATCAGCCCCAGCATTTT
TRBD2	few	TRBJ2-3	TRBV5-6	CASSIRGTSGGKTPSTDTQYF	TGTGCCAGCAGCATCCGAGGGACTAGCGGGGGCAAGACCCCTAGCACAGATACGCAGTATTTT
TRBD2	few	TRBJ2-1	TRBV2	CASRGGGSRVGNEQFF	TGTGCCAGCAGGGGGGGGGGTAGCAGGGTTGGCAATGAGCAGTTCTTC
NA	many	TRBJ1-3	TRBV28	CASSSLIMDTEF	TGTGCCAGCAGCAGCCTGATCATGGACACCGAATTT
TRBD1	NA	TRBJ1-5	TRBV28	CASRTGVLNQPQHF	TGTGCCAGCCGGACAGGGGTCCTCAATCAGCCCCAGCATTTT
NA	many	TRBJ1-2	TRBV5-1	CASSLAYGGSNYGYTF	TGCGCCAGCAGCTTGGCCTATGGGGGTTCTAACTATGGCTACACCTTC
NA	NA	TRBJ1-4	TRBV7-6	CASSLWGGNNEKLFF	TGTGCCAGCAGCTTATGGGGCGGCAATAATGAAAAACTGTTTTTT
TRBD1	many	TRBJ2-7	TRBV5-5	CASSWGQGDYEQYF	TGTGCCAGCAGCTGGGGACAGGGAGACTACGAGCAGTACTTC
TRBD2	NA	TRBJ2-7	TRBV5-1	CASSLGTSGIKEQYF	TGCGCCAGCAGCTTGGGGACTAGCGGGATCAAGGAGCAGTACTTC
NA	NA	TRBJ1-6	TRBV3-1	CASSQAYGNSPLHF	TGTGCCAGCAGCCAAGCGTACGGAAATTCACCCCTCCACTTT
TRBD2	NA	TRBJ2-1	TRBV20-1	CSASLAGVSYNEQFF	TGCAGTGCTAGCCTAGCGGGGGTCTCCTACAATGAGCAGTTCTTC
TRBD2	many	TRBJ2-7	TRBV28	CASSPYAGDSYEQYF	TGTGCCAGCAGTCCCTATGCGGGGGACTCCTACGAGCAGTACTTC
NA	many	TRBJ1-1	TRBV29-1	CSVEVSTGLPEAFF	TGCAGCGTTGAAGTATCTACAGGGCTGCCTGAAGCTTTCTTT
NA	NA	TRBJ1-1	TRBV7-3	CASSLGPLNTEAFF	TGTGCCAGCAGCTTAGGACCGTTGAACACTGAAGCTTTCTTT
NA	many	TRBJ1-6	TRBV7-8	CASSLGGKGANSPLHF	TGTGCCAGCAGCTTAGGTGGGAAAGGGGCAAATTCACCCCTCCACTTT
NA	few	TRBJ1-6	TRBV7-9	CASSLREGNSPLHF	TGTGCCAGCAGCCTCAGGGAAGGTAATTCACCCCTCCACTTT
NA	many	TRBJ1-2	TRBV12-3/TRBV12-4	CASTSFWGRYGYTF	TGTGCCAGCACCTCTTTTTGGGGACGCTATGGCTACACCTTC
TRBD2	few	TRBJ2-7	TRBV20-1	CSANGLAGESYPYEQYF	TGCAGTGCTAATGGACTAGCGGGGGAGAGCTACCCCTACGAGCAGTACTTC
NA	NA	TRBJ1-5	TRBV10-3	CAIREGGNSNQPQHF	TGTGCCATCCGTGAGGGGGGGAACAGCAATCAGCCCCAGCATTTT
NA	few	TRBJ1-2	TRBV14	CASSQAGGLRTYGYTF	TGTGCCAGCAGCCAAGCTGGGGGTCTCCGCACCTATGGCTACACCTTC
TRBD2	many	TRBJ2-1	TRBV10-3	CAISERLAGDNEQFF	TGTGCCATCAGTGAGAGACTAGCGGGGGACAATGAGCAGTTCTTC
NA	many	TRBJ1-6	TRBV6-2/TRBV6-3	CASSSGSSYNSPLHF	TGTGCCAGCAGTTCGGGAAGCTCCTATAATTCACCCCTCCACTTT
TRBD1	many	TRBJ1-5	TRBV6-2/TRBV6-3	CASREWTGKNQPQHF	TGTGCCAGCAGAGAGTGGACAGGGAAGAATCAGCCCCAGCATTTT
NA	few	TRBJ2-3	TRBV5-1	CASSAGTRTDTQYF	TGCGCCAGCAGCGCCGGGACCCGCACAGATACGCAGTATTTT
TRBD2	NA	TRBJ2-2	TRBV29-1	CSVQAGAGTGELFF	TGCAGCGTCCAAGCGGGGGCGGGCACCGGGGAGCTGTTTTTT
NA	few	TRBJ1-3	TRBV2	CASSEAGSLRHTIYF	TGTGCCAGCAGTGAAGCGGGTTCCCTCCGCCACACCATATATTTT
NA	many	TRBJ1-6	TRBV7-2	CASSPPNFPALHF	TGTGCCAGCAGCCCTCCTAACTTTCCGGCCCTCCACTTT
TRBD1	NA	TRBJ1-3	TRBV2	CASGDRVANTIYF	TGTGCCAGCGGTGACAGGGTGGCAAACACCATATATTTT
TRBD1	many	TRBJ1-2	TRBV6-2/TRBV6-3	CASSYSPTGGGYTF	TGTGCCAGCAGTTACTCCCCGACAGGGGGCGGCTACACCTTC
NA	few	TRBJ1-5	TRBV12-3/TRBV12-4	CASSLFVGNQPQHF	TGTGCCAGCAGCCTGTTCGTTGGCAATCAGCCCCAGCATTTT
NA	NA	TRBJ2-7	TRBV12-3/TRBV12-4	CASSFPAGFGEQYF	TGTGCCAGCAGTTTCCCGGCCGGGTTCGGGGAGCAGTACTTC
NA	many	TRBJ2-3	TRBV12-3/TRBV12-4	CASSQQGFGTDTQYF	TGTGCCAGCAGTCAACAGGGTTTTGGCACAGATACGCAGTATTTT
NA	NA	TRBJ1-4	TRBV4-1	CASSRGQTGEKLFF	TGCGCCAGCAGCCGTGGACAGACGGGTGAAAAACTGTTTTTT
NA	few	TRBJ1-5	TRBV12-3/TRBV12-4	CASSLYGDSNQPQHF	TGTGCCAGCAGTTTATACGGGGATAGCAATCAGCCCCAGCATTTT
NA	NA	TRBJ1-1	TRBV27	CASRTTGATLYVTEAFF	TGTGCCAGCAGAACAACCGGGGCGACTTTATATGTGACTGAAGCTTTCTTT
TRBD2	NA	TRBJ2-3	TRBV7-8	CASSLLTSGGADTQYF	TGTGCCAGCAGCTTACTGACTAGCGGGGGGGCCGATACGCAGTATTTT
NA	few	TRBJ2-2	TRBV5-1	CASSASTGRTGELFF	TGCGCCAGCAGCGCCTCGACTGGCCGCACCGGGGAGCTGTTTTTT
NA	many	TRBJ2-7	TRBV4-1	CASSQLGDEQYF	TGCGCCAGCAGCCAATTAGGGGACGAGCAGTACTTC
NA	many	TRBJ1-3	TRBV20-1	CSARDAFQGLSGNTIYF	TGCAGTGCTAGAGATGCATTCCAGGGCCTGTCTGGAAACACCATATATTTT
TRBD2	few	TRBJ2-1	TRBV5-1	CASSTSGGSTEQFF	TGCGCCAGTTCGACTAGCGGGGGGTCGACTGAGCAGTTCTTC
NA	NA	TRBJ1-1	TRBV4-1	CASSQGPMDTEAFF	TGCGCCAGCAGCCAGGGCCCCATGGACACTGAAGCTTTCTTT
NA	many	TRBJ1-1	TRBV6-2/TRBV6-3	CASRWEGTEAFF	TGTGCCAGCAGGTGGGAGGGCACTGAAGCTTTCTTT
NA	NA	TRBJ1-4	TRBV7-9	CASSLNLDLSEKLFF	TGTGCCAGCAGCTTGAATTTGGATTTGAGTGAAAAACTGTTTTTT